This TCR beta chain was sequenced during a study of blood T cell repertoires in COVID-19. Sequencing used immunoSEQ multiplex PCR; TCRdb keeps in-frame clones, though not all of them. This table holds some 260,000 clones, roughly 84% found once. V gave up 6 bases and J gave up 5 bases; unmatched junction bases: 14. Per germline, CDR1 SEHNR and CDR2 FQNEAQ (reference sequence). The CDR3 totals 16 residues. This chain links TRBV7-9 with TRBJ2-7; TRBD1 agrees at 9 bases. The origin of this receptor is a woman between 35 and 50 years old who had recovered from COVID-19. The specimen sequenced was peripheral blood. The CDR3 region is CASSFQTGTGNHEQYF. The CDR3 DNA sequence: TGTGCCAGCAGTTTCCAAACCGGGACAGGGAACCACGAGCAGTACTTC.